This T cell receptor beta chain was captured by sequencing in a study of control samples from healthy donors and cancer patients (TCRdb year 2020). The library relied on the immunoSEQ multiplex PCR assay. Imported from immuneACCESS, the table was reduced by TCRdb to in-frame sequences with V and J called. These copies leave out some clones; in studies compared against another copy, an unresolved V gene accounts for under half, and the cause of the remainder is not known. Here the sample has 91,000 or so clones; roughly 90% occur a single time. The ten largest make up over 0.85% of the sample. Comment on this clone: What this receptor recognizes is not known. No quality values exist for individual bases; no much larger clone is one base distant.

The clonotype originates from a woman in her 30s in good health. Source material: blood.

The CDR3 loop reads CASSFRTRVNEKLFF. The sequence in DNA is TGTGCCAGCAGTTTTAGAACCCGTGTTAATGAAAAACTGTTTTTT. The V and J genes are TRBV27 and TRBJ1-4, with an unclear D gene assignment. The junction carries 12 bases between V and J, which are trimmed by 3 bases and 4 bases respectively. Taken from the germline V gene (reference sequence), the CDR1 and CDR2 loops are MNHEY and SMNVEV. The CDR3, from cysteine to phenylalanine, totals 15 residues. Just CDR3 DNA is preserved here, 45 bases in frame from base 1.